The 30 T cell receptor beta chains given below trace back to one sample, sequenced in a study of cytomegalovirus exposure and HLA in healthy donors. 60 Vbeta and 13 Jbeta primers were used in PCR. Data came from immunoSEQ multiplex PCR; TCRdb stores just in-frame clones and leaves some out. Of 150,000 to 180,000 clones listed, about 75% are singletons. The material sequenced was PBMCs. These TCRs come from a man younger than 30 in good health and CMV-seronegative.

The chain employs TRBV19 and TRBJ1-2, with 7 positions matching TRBD1. Germline CDR1 is LNHDA and CDR2 is SQIVND (reference sequence). V lost 7 bases, J lost 4 bases, and 12 bases stayed unmatched. This CDR3 comprises 15 residues. The DNA for the CDR3 is TGTGCCAGTAAAGGGGGCAGCGGGGGCGCCTATGGCTACACCTTC. It yields the protein CASKGGSGGAYGYTF.

This CDR3 is CASSAGREISGNTIYF. CDR3 nucleotide sequence: TGTGCCAGTAGCGCTGGAAGGGAGATTTCTGGAAACACCATATATTTT. The chain is built from TRBV19 and TRBJ1-3; unclear D gene. The CDR3 is 16 residues long. Trimming took 6 bases from V and 1 from J, leaving 16 bases between them. CDR1 and CDR2 (germline): LNHDA, SQIVND (reference sequence).

This clone appeared a single time. This rearrangement joins TRBV4-1 to TRBJ1-1, with D perhaps TRBD1 (5 bases). This CDR3 spans 14 amino acids. V was pared by 1 base and J by 4 bases, with 10 bases between. Germline V gene lookup returns CDR1 MGHRA and CDR2 YSYEKL. The CDR3 nucleotides read TGCGCCAGCAGCCAAGGAGACAGAATCACTGAAGCTTTCTTT. This translates into CASSQGDRITEAFF.

This clone appeared once. The J gene is TRBJ1-6, the V gene TRBV27; D remains unclear. The CDR3 is made up of 19 amino acids. Trimming stripped 5 bases from V and 0 bases from J, with 20 bases between. Germline CDR1 and CDR2: MNHEY and SMNVEV (reference sequence). CDR3 sequence (DNA): TGTGCCAGCAGTGTAAGCACGGGTTTCTTCAGCTCCTATAATTCACCCCTCCACTTT. It specifies CASSVSTGFFSSYNSPLHF.

On this clone itself: The sample carries other DNA sequences with the same CDR3. The gene calls are TRBV29-1 and TRBJ1-2; D call uncertain. Germline V gives CDR1 SQVTM, CDR2 ANQGSEA. The CDR3 runs to 11 residues. V lost 6 bases and J 5 bases, leaving 10 bases between the germline ends. The CDR3 nucleotides read TGCAGCGTCTTGAGTTTATATGGCTACACCTTC. It yields the protein CSVLSLYGYTF.

This clone has a count of ten or more. V usage is TRBV18 and J usage is TRBJ2-7; 13 bases line up with TRBD2. Germline loops: CDR1 KGHSH, CDR2 LQKENI. The CDR3 has 16 amino acids. V shed 8 bases, J shed 0 bases, and the junction held 7 bases outside the gene matches. CDR3 in amino acids: CASAWTSGSSSYEQYF. CDR3 in DNA: TGTGCCAGCGCTTGGACTAGCGGGAGCAGCTCCTACGAGCAGTACTTC.

This chain links TRBV28 with TRBJ2-7; TRBD1 matches 7 bases. Germline CDR1 MDHEN, CDR2 SYDVKM. The CDR3 loop spans 14 amino acids. V shed 6 bases, J shed 2 bases, and the junction held 7 bases outside the gene matches. This CDR3 is CASSLGDRAYEQYF. The CDR3, as DNA: TGTGCCAGCAGCCTGGGGGACAGAGCCTACGAGCAGTACTTC.

This chain connects TRBV11-2 to TRBJ2-5, with TRBD2 matching 16 bases. The CDR3 loop spans 19 amino acids. Germline CDR1 and CDR2: SGHAT and FQNNGV. Trimming removed 5 bases from V and 2 bases from J; junction bases left unmatched: 11. As DNA, the CDR3 is TGTGCCAGCAGCCCCTGGGGGGGACTAGCGGGAGGGCATCAAGAGACCCAGTACTTC. Encoded protein: CASSPWGGLAGGHQETQYF.

J is TRBJ2-1 and V is TRBV9, with 7 bases that match TRBD2. Germline CDR1 SGDLS, CDR2 YYNGEE. V lost 0 bases and J lost 10; bases outside the gene matches: 10. The CDR3 has 15 amino acids. The CDR3 coding sequence is TGTGCCAGCAGCGTAGAGGTCGGGGGGAGCCGGGAGCAGTTCTTC. This sequence encodes CASSVEVGGSREQFF.

This clone was seen more than once but under ten times. J is TRBJ2-7 and V is TRBV28; 8 positions agree with TRBD2. The germline V gene has CDR1 MDHEN and CDR2 SYDVKM. V trimming: 3 bases; J trimming: 3 bases; junction bases outside the gene matches: 7. The CDR3 has 15 amino acids. CDR3 in amino acids: CASSFQPGTSYEQYF. CDR3 nucleotide sequence: TGTGCCAGCAGTTTCCAGCCCGGGACTAGCTACGAGCAGTACTTC.

In DNA form, the CDR3 reads TGTGCCAGCAGGGGGTCAAGCGGGGGTACGCAGTATTTT. Encoded protein: CASRGSSGGTQYF. V and J are TRBV2 and TRBJ2-3; the match to TRBD2 covers 8 bases. The CDR3 extends over 13 amino acids. CDR1 is SNHLY and CDR2 is FYNNEI in the germline V gene. V gave up 6 bases and J gave up 8 bases; unmatched junction bases: 7.

This clone occurred a few times. This rearrangement joins TRBV19 to TRBJ2-7; perhaps TRBD1 as D (6 bases). There are 12 residues in the CDR3. Germline V lookup: CDR1 LNHDA, CDR2 SQIVND (reference sequence). V lost 5 bases, J lost 6 bases, and 11 bases lay in between. The chain's CDR3 is CASSAGQSEQYF. The CDR3 DNA sequence: TGTGCCAGTAGTGCCGGACAGAGCGAGCAGTACTTC.

The chain carries TRBV6-5 and TRBJ2-5; TRBD1 aligns across 8 bases. Germline values: CDR1 MNHEY, CDR2 SVGAGI. The CDR3 spans 13 residues. After removal of 4 bases from V and 4 bases from J, the junction contained 2 bases not matched to a gene. The CDR3 DNA sequence: TGTGCCAGCAGTTTGGACAGGGTAGAGACCCAGTACTTC. It specifies CASSLDRVETQYF.

In its sample, this clone was seen a few times. Compared with germline, one end of the junction differs, possibly owing to a read error. The chain recombines TRBV7-9 with TRBJ2-5; TRBD2 matches at 15 bases. The CDR3 extends over 17 amino acids. Germline V gene lookup returns CDR1 SEHNR and CDR2 FQNEAQ (reference sequence). The DNA for the CDR3 is TGTTCCAGCAGCGGACTAGCGGGAGGGCTCTCCCAAGAGACCCAGTACTTC. Protein sequence: CSSSGLAGGLSQETQYF.

This rearrangement joins TRBV4-3 to TRBJ2-2, with 7 bases that match TRBD1. CDR1 is LGHNA, CDR2 YSLEER, per germline. The V gene end was trimmed by 1 base and the J gene end by 0 bases; junction bases not matched to a gene: 14. The CDR3 length is 20 residues. The CDR3 nucleotides are TGCGCCAGCAGCCAAGGACCCCCCAAGGGGGCGGCCGCGAACACCGGGGAGCTGTTTTTT. It encodes CASSQGPPKGAAANTGELFF.

The chain employs TRBV6-5 and TRBJ2-2; 8 nucleotides line up with TRBD1. The germline V gene has CDR1 MNHEY and CDR2 SVGAGI. V was pared by 9 bases and J by 1 base, with 7 bases of the junction left unmatched. The CDR3 is 15 amino acids. CDR3 in DNA: TGTGCCAGTGCTCCTGGACAGGGGAACACCGGGGAGCTGTTTTTT. The encoded protein is CASAPGQGNTGELFF.

V and J are TRBV9 and TRBJ2-1, with TRBD2 as a possible D gene (6 bases). Trimming took 6 bases from V and 4 from J, leaving 14 bases between them. The CDR3 totals 14 residues. CDR1 is SGDLS, CDR2 YYNGEE, per germline. Here the CDR3 reads CASKGGTDYNEQFF. The CDR3 coding sequence is TGTGCCAGCAAAGGCGGGACGGATTACAATGAGCAGTTCTTC.

J is TRBJ2-2 and V is TRBV7-2; no firm D call. The CDR3 runs to 15 residues. V was cut by 6 bases and J by 5 bases, with 16 bases left in between. Germline-derived CDR1 and CDR2 are SGHTA and FQGNSA. The CDR3 bases are TGTGCCAGCAGTTCAGTGGTGGAGAGGACCGGGGAGCTGTTTTTT. It translates to CASSSVVERTGELFF.

The V gene is TRBV21-1, the J gene TRBJ1-5; TRBD1 reflects the table's D call only, with no check against the DNA. TRBV21-1 is annotated as a pseudogene. CDR3 length: 19 residues. CDR3 sequence: CASSKEGGTGLYSNQPQHF. The CDR3 region has the DNA TGTGCCAGCAGCAAAGAGGGGGGGACAGGGTTATATAGCAATCAGCCCCAGCATTTT.

This clone was observed once. The gene calls are TRBV19 and TRBJ2-7; 9 bases match TRBD2. There are 17 residues in the CDR3. CDR1 is LNHDA, CDR2 SQIVND, per germline (reference sequence). V dropped 7 bases and J dropped 4; count of bases not matched to a gene: 17. CDR3 region: CASTPVHSGSGSYEQYF. The DNA of the CDR3 is TGTGCCAGTACCCCTGTCCATAGCGGGAGTGGGTCTTACGAGCAGTACTTC.

J is TRBJ1-2 and V is TRBV7-2; 7 positions agree with TRBD1. V lost 6 bases and J lost 5; bases outside the gene matches: 12. CDR1 is SGHTA, CDR2 FQGNSA, per germline. The CDR3 covers 15 residues. The CDR3 reads CASRPAGTVLYGYTF. In DNA, the CDR3 is TGTGCCAGCAGACCCGCCGGGACAGTACTATATGGCTACACCTTC.

V is TRBV5-1 and J is TRBJ2-3, with TRBD2 matching 7 bases. From germline, CDR1 is SGHRS and CDR2 YFSETQ. V shed 0 bases and J 7 bases; nucleotides not matched to a gene: 14. The CDR3 covers 17 residues. This CDR3 is CASSLGGGRRTPYTQYF. CDR3 DNA sequence: TGCGCCAGCAGCTTGGGGGGGGGACGAAGGACCCCGTATACGCAGTATTTT. Full variable domain (missing parts from reference TRBV5-1 and TRBJ2-3): KAGVTQTPRYLIKTRGQQVTLSCSPISGHRSVSWYQQTPGQGLQFLFEYFSETQRNKGNFPGRFSGRQFSNSRSEMNVSTLELGDSALYLCASSLGGGRRTPYTQYFGPGTRLTVL.

This chain links TRBV11-2 with TRBJ2-3; TRBD2 matches at 9 bases. The ends lost 1 base at V and 4 bases at J; junction bases unmatched: 3. The CDR3 is 15 residues long. Germline assignment: CDR1 SGHAT and CDR2 FQNNGV. CDR3 sequence reads: CASSLGLAGADTQYF. In nucleotides, the CDR3 is TGTGCCAGCAGCTTAGGCTTAGCGGGAGCAGATACGCAGTATTTT. The full variable domain, its missing parts supplied by reference TRBV11-2 and TRBJ2-3, is EAGVAQSPRYKIIEKRQSVAFWCNPISGHATLYWYQQILGQGPKLLIQFQNNGVVDDSQLPKDRFSAERLKGVDSTLKIQPAKLEDSAVYLCASSLGLAGADTQYFGPGTRLTVL.

As for this clone: Other nucleotide sequences in the sample specify the same CDR3. V is TRBV7-2 and J is TRBJ2-7; 8 bases agree with TRBD1. CDR1 SGHTA and CDR2 FQGNSA come from the germline V gene. The CDR3 has 16 amino acids. V trimming: 7 bases; J trimming: 0 bases; junction bases outside the gene matches: 11. The CDR3 DNA sequence: TGTGCCAGCACCTCCGCCCGGGACAGGTACTCCTACGAGCAGTACTTC. Residues: CASTSARDRYSYEQYF.

This clone has a single count. The rearrangement links TRBV6-6 to TRBJ1-6; D unresolved. The CDR3 has 15 amino acids. Trimming cost V 7 bases and J 7 bases, with 17 bases left between them. Germline values: CDR1 MNHNY, CDR2 SVGAGI (reference sequence). The CDR3 reads CASTEGGGDNSPLHF. Written as DNA, the CDR3 is TGTGCCAGCACCGAGGGAGGAGGAGACAATTCACCCCTCCACTTT.

The chain carries TRBV18 and TRBJ2-5, with D possibly TRBD1 on 6 matching bases. The CDR3 covers 16 residues. The germline gives CDR1 KGHSH, CDR2 LQKENI. Trimming cost V 6 bases and J 1 base, with 18 bases left between them. The CDR3 region is CASSQYSGTPQETQYF. The CDR3 DNA is TGTGCCAGCTCGCAATATTCCGGGACACCCCAAGAGACCCAGTACTTC.

In the case of this clone: The sample carries other DNA sequences with the same CDR3. The chain has TRBV7-6 and TRBJ2-7; tentatively, D is TRBD1 (6 bases). CDR1 and CDR2 from the germline V gene are SGHVS and FNYEAQ. The CDR3 is 17 amino acids. V was clipped by 1 base and J by 6 bases, with 22 bases between them. The CDR3 spells CASSLERRGTILTEQYF. DNA of the CDR3: TGTGCCAGCAGCTTAGAGAGGCGTGGGACAATTTTGACCGAGCAGTACTTC.

As for this clone: Other DNA sequences of this sample code for an identical CDR3. The chain uses TRBV6-5 and TRBJ2-3; D gene uncertain. V was cut by 0 bases and J by 0 bases, with 4 bases left in between. The CDR3 length is 14 residues. CDR1 and CDR2 from the germline V gene are MNHEY and SVGAGI. The CDR3 DNA sequence: TGTGCCAGCAGTTACTCGGGCAGCACAGATACGCAGTATTTT. As protein: CASSYSGSTDTQYF.

The CDR3 protein is CASSQDPPDRDTEAFF. CDR3 DNA sequence: TGCGCCAGCAGCCAAGACCCCCCGGACAGGGACACTGAAGCTTTCTTT. J is TRBJ1-1 and V is TRBV4-1; 8 nucleotides agree with TRBD1. Germline V gene sequence: CDR1 MGHRA, CDR2 YSYEKL. The CDR3 totals 16 residues. After removal of 0 bases from V and 3 bases from J, the junction contained 6 bases not matched to a gene.

The V gene is TRBV4-3, the J gene TRBJ2-7; 11 bases match TRBD2. CDR3 length: 16 amino acids. The germline V gene has CDR1 LGHNA and CDR2 YSLEER. V lost 3 bases and J lost 4; bases outside the gene matches: 8. Here the CDR3 DNA reads TGCGCCAGCAGCCAGGTAGCGGGAGGGCCAGGTTACGAGCAGTACTTC. As protein: CASSQVAGGPGYEQYF.